Here is one TCR beta chain with its context. What it recognizes is unknown. TCRdb recomputed calls from the 5' RACE reads with MiXCR, one row per CDR3 protein. The sample includes about 400,000 distinct CDR3 sequences, more than 15% of them seen just once. Trimming removed 0 bases from V and 5 bases from J, with 11 bases in between. Germline V lookup: CDR1 SGHRS, CDR2 YFSETQ. The CDR3 has 14 amino acids. The data were taken from a study of T-cell memory formation after mild COVID-19. On the study more broadly: TCR clusters were largely donor specific.

Study results and caveats: From day 15 to 85, contracting clones were balanced between CD4 and CD8, whereas later expanders leaned toward CD4+. Several responding clones turned up in pre-infection memory, indicating that cross-reactive memory may have taken part. The study found contracting CD4+ clones mainly in CM and EM and contracting CD8+ clones in EMRA.

The sequenced material came from PBMCs or a T cell subset sorted from them (not recorded which). The sequence derives from a man younger than 35 who had mild COVID-19 (a few samples of this study predate the infection). Cell type and time point are not known. This sequence joins TRBV5-1 and TRBJ2-5; D is unresolved. The CDR3 DNA follows: TGCGCCAGCAGCTTGGCCTCCCAGTTGGAGACCCAGTACTTC. This translates into CASSLASQLETQYF.